This is a list of T cell receptor beta chains from one sample in a study of cytomegalovirus exposure and HLA in healthy donors. The assay was immunoSEQ multiplex PCR, and TCRdb's table has in-frame clones only and misses some. The sample contains under 200,000 clones, roughly 71% of which appear only once. Sequences were obtained from PBMCs. These receptors originate from a male donor in good health and CMV-seropositive. Each CDR3 is given with its conserved first and last residue. The D gene is left open where the match is weak. Clone size is shown for a subset of rows, as once, few, many or a class of expanded clone.

v_call: TRBV27
clone_size: -
j_call: TRBJ2-7
d_call: -
cdr3_nt: TGTGCCAGCAGTTTGTTCGACAGGATTCCCTACGAGCAGTACTTC
cdr3_aa: CASSLFDRIPYEQYF

v_call: TRBV19
clone_size: -
j_call: TRBJ2-2
d_call: TRBD1
cdr3_nt: TGTGCCAGTAGTCCGGTGGACAGGGGGAACACCGGGGAGCTGTTTTTT
cdr3_aa: CASSPVDRGNTGELFF

v_call: TRBV6-6
clone_size: few
j_call: TRBJ1-1
d_call: -
cdr3_nt: TGTGCCAGCAGTTACCTCGGGAGGATTGAAGCTTTCTTT
cdr3_aa: CASSYLGRIEAFF

v_call: TRBV13
clone_size: -
j_call: TRBJ1-2
d_call: TRBD1
cdr3_nt: TGTGCCAGCAGCCTATCCAGGGACAGGGCTAGAAACTATGGCTACACCTTC
cdr3_aa: CASSLSRDRARNYGYTF

v_call: TRBV18
clone_size: -
j_call: TRBJ1-2
d_call: TRBD1
cdr3_nt: TGTGCCAGCTCACCACCTGGACAGGGCGGGGATGGCTACACCTTC
cdr3_aa: CASSPPGQGGDGYTF

v_call: TRBV5-1
clone_size: -
j_call: TRBJ2-7
d_call: TRBD1
cdr3_nt: TGCGCCAGTACAGGGGTCTTCCACGAGCAGTACTTC
cdr3_aa: CASTGVFHEQYF

v_call: TRBV7-9
clone_size: -
j_call: TRBJ1-2
d_call: -
cdr3_nt: TGTGCCAGCAGCAGAGGAGACAGAAGGACTAACTATGGCTACACCTTC
cdr3_aa: CASSRGDRRTNYGYTF

v_call: TRBV6-1
clone_size: -
j_call: TRBJ2-3
d_call: TRBD2
cdr3_nt: TGTGCCAGCAGTGTTACTAGCGCGAGGTCCGCAGATACGCAGTATTTT
cdr3_aa: CASSVTSARSADTQYF

v_call: TRBV2
clone_size: few
j_call: TRBJ1-2
d_call: -
cdr3_nt: TGTGCCAGCAGGACAGGCTATGGCTACACCTTC
cdr3_aa: CASRTGYGYTF

v_call: TRBV2
clone_size: -
j_call: TRBJ2-7
d_call: TRBD2
cdr3_nt: TGTGCCAGCAGTGATTTATTAGCGGGGGACGAGCAGTACTTC
cdr3_aa: CASSDLLAGDEQYF

v_call: TRBV30
clone_size: -
j_call: TRBJ2-3
d_call: -
cdr3_nt: TGTGCCTGGAGTGTACTAGGCACAGATACGCAGTATTTT
cdr3_aa: CAWSVLGTDTQYF

v_call: TRBV21-1
clone_size: few
j_call: TRBJ1-1
d_call: -
cdr3_nt: TGTGCCAGCAGCATACATTTTTGCACTGAAGCTTTCTTT
cdr3_aa: CASSIHFCTEAFF

v_call: TRBV7-2
clone_size: -
j_call: TRBJ1-1
d_call: -
cdr3_nt: TGTGCCAGCAGCTTCAAACTAGGGCAAAACACTGAAGCTTTCTTT
cdr3_aa: CASSFKLGQNTEAFF

v_call: TRBV6-5
clone_size: -
j_call: TRBJ2-7
d_call: TRBD1
cdr3_nt: TGTGCCAGCAGTTACTCGACAGGGGGGTCTTTAAGCGAGCAGTACTTC
cdr3_aa: CASSYSTGGSLSEQYF

v_call: TRBV6-6
clone_size: -
j_call: TRBJ2-1
d_call: -
cdr3_nt: TGTGCCAGCAGTTACCCGGGGGACAGTCAACATGAGCAGTTCTTC
cdr3_aa: CASSYPGDSQHEQFF

v_call: TRBV6-6
clone_size: few
j_call: TRBJ1-5
d_call: -
cdr3_nt: TGTGCCAGCAGTTACGGGCCAGATCAGCCCCAGCATTTT
cdr3_aa: CASSYGPDQPQHF

v_call: TRBV13
clone_size: -
j_call: TRBJ1-2
d_call: -
cdr3_nt: TGTGCCAGCAGCCCGACCGGACAGGGCTACACCTTC
cdr3_aa: CASSPTGQGYTF

v_call: TRBV7-8
clone_size: -
j_call: TRBJ2-7
d_call: TRBD2
cdr3_nt: TGTGCCAGCAGCTTACTAGCGGGGAATAGTTACGAGCAGTACTTC
cdr3_aa: CASSLLAGNSYEQYF

v_call: TRBV5-1
clone_size: -
j_call: TRBJ2-3
d_call: -
cdr3_nt: TGCGCCAGCAGCCCTGGGCCCAGTGGTTTTTCAACCACAGATACGCAGTATTTT
cdr3_aa: CASSPGPSGFSTTDTQYF

v_call: TRBV23-1
clone_size: -
j_call: TRBJ1-6
d_call: -
cdr3_nt: TGCGCCAGCAGTCAATCGGGGAGGGTCTCCTATAATTCACCCCTCCACTTT
cdr3_aa: CASSQSGRVSYNSPLHF

v_call: TRBV30
clone_size: -
j_call: TRBJ1-4
d_call: -
cdr3_nt: TGTGCCTGGAGTGTATTAGGGACTGGAAAACTGTTTTTT
cdr3_aa: CAWSVLGTGKLFF

v_call: TRBV5-1
clone_size: -
j_call: TRBJ1-5
d_call: TRBD1
cdr3_nt: TGCGCCAGCAGCAAACAGGGGGATAATAGCAATCAGCCCCAGCATTTT
cdr3_aa: CASSKQGDNSNQPQHF

v_call: TRBV19
clone_size: -
j_call: TRBJ1-4
d_call: -
cdr3_nt: TGTGCCAGTAGTCCCAGGACAGTAGAACTTGAAAAACTGTTTTTT
cdr3_aa: CASSPRTVELEKLFF

v_call: TRBV18
clone_size: -
j_call: TRBJ1-1
d_call: TRBD1
cdr3_nt: TGTGCCAGCTCAGGCAACAGGGGCGATAACACTGGAGCTTTCTTT
cdr3_aa: CASSGNRGDNTGAFF

v_call: TRBV4-1
clone_size: few
j_call: TRBJ1-1
d_call: -
cdr3_nt: TGCGCCAGCAGCCCTTATGACACGAACACTGAAGCTTTCTTT
cdr3_aa: CASSPYDTNTEAFF

v_call: TRBV9
clone_size: -
j_call: TRBJ2-7
d_call: TRBD1
cdr3_nt: TGTGCCAGCAGCGTAGCCCCGGGGACAGCCTACGAGCAGTACTTC
cdr3_aa: CASSVAPGTAYEQYF

v_call: TRBV7-9
clone_size: once
j_call: TRBJ1-2
d_call: -
cdr3_nt: TGTGCCAGCAGCCCCGGAGGGGAGTTCGATGGCTACACCTTC
cdr3_aa: CASSPGGEFDGYTF

v_call: TRBV5-6
clone_size: few
j_call: TRBJ2-7
d_call: -
cdr3_nt: TGTGCCAGCAGCTGGGGGGGGCATAACTACGAGCAGTACTTC
cdr3_aa: CASSWGGHNYEQYF

v_call: TRBV9
clone_size: -
j_call: TRBJ2-7
d_call: -
cdr3_nt: TGTGCCAGCAGCGTAGATGGTGGCGGGACCAGCTCCTACGAGCAGTACTTC
cdr3_aa: CASSVDGGGTSSYEQYF

v_call: TRBV27
clone_size: -
j_call: TRBJ1-1
d_call: -
cdr3_nt: TGTGCCAGCAGTGACAGGATCGTTGAAGCTTTCTTT
cdr3_aa: CASSDRIVEAFF

v_call: TRBV4-1
clone_size: few
j_call: TRBJ1-1
d_call: TRBD1
cdr3_nt: TGCGCCAGCAGCCACCTCCCGGGACAGAGATTAATGAACACTGAAGCTTTCTTT
cdr3_aa: CASSHLPGQRLMNTEAFF

v_call: TRBV4-2
clone_size: -
j_call: TRBJ1-1
d_call: -
cdr3_nt: TGTGCCAGCAGCCAAGCATCCGGGTTGAACACTGAAGCTTTCTTT
cdr3_aa: CASSQASGLNTEAFF

v_call: TRBV2
clone_size: -
j_call: TRBJ2-5
d_call: -
cdr3_nt: TGTGCCAGCAGTGTTACAGGCCTTCAAGAGACCCAGTACTTC
cdr3_aa: CASSVTGLQETQYF

v_call: TRBV19
clone_size: -
j_call: TRBJ2-2
d_call: TRBD2
cdr3_nt: TGTGCCAGTGACAGTCCGAGGGGCTCGGGAGGGACCGGGGAGCTGTTTTTT
cdr3_aa: CASDSPRGSGGTGELFF

v_call: TRBV7-6
clone_size: -
j_call: TRBJ2-1
d_call: TRBD1
cdr3_nt: TGTGCCAGCAGCTCCCGGGACAGGGGCGCCCAGGAGCAGTTCTTC
cdr3_aa: CASSSRDRGAQEQFF

v_call: TRBV5-8
clone_size: -
j_call: TRBJ1-5
d_call: TRBD1
cdr3_nt: TGTGCCAGCAACCTGGGACAGGGGAACAATCAGCCCCAGCATTTT
cdr3_aa: CASNLGQGNNQPQHF

v_call: TRBV5-6
clone_size: -
j_call: TRBJ1-2
d_call: -
cdr3_nt: TGTGCCAGCAGCTTCCAGGGACTCTATGGCTACACCTTC
cdr3_aa: CASSFQGLYGYTF

v_call: TRBV5-1
clone_size: few
j_call: TRBJ1-2
d_call: TRBD1
cdr3_nt: TGCGCCAGCAGCTCGATTCGATCAGGGGGCGCGGGTGGCTACACCTTC
cdr3_aa: CASSSIRSGGAGGYTF

v_call: TRBV15
clone_size: -
j_call: TRBJ2-3
d_call: -
cdr3_nt: TGTGCCACCAGCAGAGATAGCCCGGATACGCAGTATTTT
cdr3_aa: CATSRDSPDTQYF

v_call: TRBV11-2
clone_size: once
j_call: TRBJ2-7
d_call: TRBD2
cdr3_nt: TGTGCCAGCAGCGGAGCGGGGGGGCGGGACGAGCAGTACTTC
cdr3_aa: CASSGAGGRDEQYF

v_call: TRBV30
clone_size: -
j_call: TRBJ1-1
d_call: -
cdr3_nt: TGTGCCTGGAGGTCGGCGGGGGGCACTGAAGCTTTCTTT
cdr3_aa: CAWRSAGGTEAFF

v_call: TRBV7-9
clone_size: few
j_call: TRBJ1-1
d_call: -
cdr3_nt: TGTGCCAGCAGCTTGGCTGGTTGGCTTGGGAACACTGAAGCTTTCTTT
cdr3_aa: CASSLAGWLGNTEAFF

v_call: TRBV4-1
clone_size: few
j_call: TRBJ1-6
d_call: -
cdr3_nt: TGCGCCAGCAGCCCGGGGGGGACACCCCTCCACTTT
cdr3_aa: CASSPGGTPLHF

v_call: TRBV4-2
clone_size: -
j_call: TRBJ2-5
d_call: TRBD2
cdr3_nt: TGTGCCAGCAGCCAAGGACTAGCGGGGGAGACCCAGTACTTC
cdr3_aa: CASSQGLAGETQYF

v_call: TRBV11-1
clone_size: once
j_call: TRBJ2-1
d_call: -
cdr3_nt: TGTGCCAGCAGCGGGAGGGACTGGGGGCAGTATGAGCAGTTCTTC
cdr3_aa: CASSGRDWGQYEQFF

v_call: TRBV7-2
clone_size: -
j_call: TRBJ2-5
d_call: TRBD1
cdr3_nt: TGTGCCAGCAGCAACATGCCCACAGGGGGCTACGAGACCCAGTACTTC
cdr3_aa: CASSNMPTGGYETQYF

v_call: TRBV18
clone_size: once
j_call: TRBJ2-1
d_call: -
cdr3_nt: TGTGCCAGCTCACCACGGATAGCCTCCTACAATGAGCAGTTCTTC
cdr3_aa: CASSPRIASYNEQFF

v_call: TRBV7-9
clone_size: -
j_call: TRBJ2-3
d_call: TRBD2
cdr3_nt: TGTGCCAGCACCACTGCGGGGGCAGATACGCAGTATTTT
cdr3_aa: CASTTAGADTQYF